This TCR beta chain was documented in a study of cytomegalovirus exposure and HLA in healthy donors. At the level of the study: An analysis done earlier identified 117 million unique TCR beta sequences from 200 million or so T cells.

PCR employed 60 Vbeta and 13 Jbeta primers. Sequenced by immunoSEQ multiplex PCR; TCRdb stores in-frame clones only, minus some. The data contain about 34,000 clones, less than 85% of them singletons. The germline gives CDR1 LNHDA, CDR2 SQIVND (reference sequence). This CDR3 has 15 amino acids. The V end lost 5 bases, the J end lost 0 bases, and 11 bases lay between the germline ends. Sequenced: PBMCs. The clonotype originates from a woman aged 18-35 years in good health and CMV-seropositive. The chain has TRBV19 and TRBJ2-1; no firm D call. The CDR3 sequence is CASSLKASSYNEQFF. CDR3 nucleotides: TGTGCCAGTAGTCTAAAAGCGAGCTCCTACAATGAGCAGTTCTTC.